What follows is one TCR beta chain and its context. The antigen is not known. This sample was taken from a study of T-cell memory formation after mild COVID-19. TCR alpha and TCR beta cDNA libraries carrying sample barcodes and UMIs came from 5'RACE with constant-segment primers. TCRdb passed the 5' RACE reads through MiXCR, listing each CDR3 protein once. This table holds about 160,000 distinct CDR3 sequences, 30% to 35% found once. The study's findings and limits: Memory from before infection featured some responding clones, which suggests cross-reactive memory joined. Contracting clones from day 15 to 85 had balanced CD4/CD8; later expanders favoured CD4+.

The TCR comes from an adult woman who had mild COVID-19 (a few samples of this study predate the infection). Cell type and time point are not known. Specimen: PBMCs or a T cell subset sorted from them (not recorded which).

The CDR3 is CASSSTKRPASEQFF. The CDR3 nucleotides are TGTGCCAGCAGCTCGACTAAGAGGCCGGCCAGTGAGCAGTTCTTC. This chain connects TRBV11-2 to TRBJ2-1, with D perhaps matching TRBD2 (5 bases). V was trimmed by 4 bases and J by 9 bases, leaving 19 bases between them. Germline V gene data show CDR1 as SGHAT and CDR2 as FQNNGV. CDR3 length: 15 amino acids.